This TCR beta chain was observed in a study of T-cell reconstitution after alpha-beta-depleted transplantation in children. The germline V gene encodes CDR1 LGHDT and CDR2 YNNKEL (reference sequence). With V trimmed by 4 bases and J by 2 bases, 6 bases remained unmatched. CDR3 size: 18 residues. A few counts support this clonotype. During its preparation, the TCRbeta library received unique molecular identifiers. TCRdb called the PCR reads again in MiXCR, with one record for every CDR3 protein. Of more than 450,000 distinct CDR3 sequences in the sample, about 16% were seen once. The receptor comes from a human donor who donated a stem cell graft to a child with acute lymphoblastic leukemia. This chain joins TRBV3-1 and TRBJ2-2; 14 nucleotides agree with TRBD2. This sample comprised PBMCs from the stem cell graft donor, obtained from the stem cell graft. CDR3 DNA: TGTGCCAGCAGCCCTCCGGGACTAGCGGGAGTTAACACCGGGGAGCTGTTTTTT. Residues: CASSPPGLAGVNTGELFF.